The rows below give T cell receptor beta chains drawn from one sample of a study of CD8 T cells in ankylosing spondylitis. TCRdb recomputed calls from the 5' RACE reads with MiXCR, one row per CDR3 protein. Here the sample spans 250,000 or so distinct CDR3 sequences, about 10% being singletons. Sequenced material: blood, either unsorted or a sorted T cell fraction (not recorded which). The source of these receptors is a male donor with ankylosing spondylitis or in good health (not recorded which). CDR3s include the opening cysteine and the closing phenylalanine or tryptophan. D genes are given only for firm matches. Part of the rows lack a size; the others show once, few, many or a class for expanded clones.

clone size,J gene,V gene,D gene,CDR3 protein,CDR3 DNA
few,TRBJ2-7,TRBV5-5,-,CASSLETAPQYF,TGTGCCAGCAGCTTGGAGACAGCACCGCAGTACTTC
many,TRBJ2-7,TRBV5-1,TRBD2,CASSLLAGLAQNEQYF,TGCGCCAGCAGCTTGTTAGCCGGACTAGCGCAAAACGAGCAGTACTTC
few,TRBJ1-2,TRBV7-2,TRBD1,CASSERDRTFSGYTF,TGTGCCAGCAGCGAAAGGGACAGAACATTCTCTGGCTACACCTTC
few,TRBJ1-1,TRBV20-1,-,CSARELDSDTEAFF,TGCAGTGCTAGAGAGTTGGACAGCGACACTGAAGCTTTCTTT
-,TRBJ2-7,TRBV12-5,-,CASGLVLGQPYEQYF,TGTGCTAGTGGTTTGGTACTCGGACAGCCCTACGAGCAGTACTTC
-,TRBJ2-5,TRBV20-1,-,CSARISSGQETQYF,TGCAGTGCTAGAATCTCAAGCGGACAAGAGACCCAGTACTTC
many,TRBJ2-2,TRBV5-1,TRBD2,CASSPVTSANTGELFF,TGCGCCAGCAGCCCCGTGACTAGCGCTAACACCGGGGAGCTGTTTTTT
many,TRBJ2-1,TRBV10-3,-,CAITRGDYNEQFF,TGTGCCATCACTCGCGGGGATTACAATGAGCAGTTCTTC
many,TRBJ2-7,TRBV10-2,-,CASRLGTDYEQYF,TGCGCCAGCAGACTCGGGACCGATTACGAGCAGTACTTC
-,TRBJ2-3,TRBV6-1,TRBD2,CASGGDSTDTQYF,TGTGCCAGCGGGGGGGATAGCACAGATACGCAGTATTTT
-,TRBJ2-3,TRBV6-5,-,CASSYSAGPSSTDTQYF,TGTGCCAGCAGTTACTCAGCAGGGCCTTCTAGCACAGATACGCAGTATTTT
-,TRBJ2-5,TRBV7-8,-,CASSSPGAGALETQYF,TGTGCCAGCAGCTCCCCCGGCGCGGGGGCCCTAGAGACCCAGTACTTC
many,TRBJ2-3,TRBV15,-,CATSRSRAGSDTQYF,TGTGCCACCAGCAGATCCCGCGCGGGTTCGGATACGCAGTATTTT
many,TRBJ2-1,TRBV5-6,-,CASSLDWRSSYNEQFF,TGTGCCAGCAGCTTGGATTGGCGGAGCTCCTACAATGAGCAGTTCTTC
many,TRBJ1-1,TRBV28,-,CASSPPSTGEAFF,TGTGCCAGCAGTCCGCCGTCAACCGGTGAAGCTTTCTTT
-,TRBJ2-7,TRBV3-1,TRBD2,CASSLGLAGELYEQYF,TGTGCCAGCAGCCTGGGTCTAGCGGGGGAGCTTTACGAGCAGTACTTC
few,TRBJ2-1,TRBV7-8,-,CASSFYRESSYNEQFF,TGTGCCAGCAGCTTTTATCGGGAAAGCTCCTACAATGAGCAGTTCTTC
many,TRBJ2-1,TRBV6-1,-,CASRRIVGSYNEQFF,TGTGCCAGCAGGAGAATTGTGGGCTCCTACAATGAGCAGTTCTTC